This record looks at one T cell receptor beta chain sequence and its context. CDR1 is MNHEY and CDR2 is SMNVEV in the germline V gene (reference sequence). Trimming removed 3 bases from V and 7 bases from J, with 13 bases in between. CDR3 length equals 15 residues. The sample comes from a study of blood T cell repertoires in COVID-19. On the study more broadly: Specimens from acute and convalescent COVID-19 originated in the United States, Italy and Spain. Sample material is recorded as cDNA or gDNA derived from T cells, B-cell-depleted T cells, or PBMCs.

Sequencing used immunoSEQ multiplex PCR; TCRdb keeps in-frame clones, though not all of them. The sample consists of around 150,000 clones, roughly nine tenths of them appearing once. Sequenced input: peripheral blood. This clonotype was sampled from a man aged 55 to 70 with active or convalescent COVID-19. The chain joins TRBV27 to TRBJ1-6; D is perhaps TRBD1 (5 bases). The CDR3 DNA sequence: TGTGCCAGCAGTTTGAGGACATTGTCGAATTCACCCCTCCACTTT. Translating it yields CASSLRTLSNSPLHF.